This TCR beta chain is from a study of blood T cell repertoires in COVID-19. Study background: Italy, Spain and the United States were the sources of the convalescent and acute COVID-19 samples. From T cells, B-cell-depleted T cells, or PBMCs came the material, which was cDNA or gDNA.

In the authors' methods: Estimation of nucleated cell counts was performed using reference gene primer amplification. The protocol was immunoSEQ multiplex PCR, while the TCRdb copy is restricted to in-frame clones and leaves out a portion. V, J and clone size reflect that table, while D and trimming were determined from the DNA. The sample lists roughly 130,000 clones, about three quarters occurring once. Germline V CDR1 and CDR2: SGHNT, YYREEE (reference sequence). CDR3 length equals 13 residues. Deletions cut 4 bases from V and 5 bases from J, with 12 bases between. The sequencing input was peripheral blood. The receptor was derived from a man older than 75 with acute or convalescent COVID-19. The chain is built from TRBV5-4 and TRBJ1-2, with D perhaps TRBD1 (5 bases). CDR3 sequence: CASSLNRGYGYTF. In DNA, the CDR3 is TGTGCCAGCAGCCTGAATAGGGGATATGGCTACACCTTC. Based on the CDR3 plus reference TRBV5-4 and TRBJ1-2, the full variable domain is ETGVTQSPTHLIKTRGQQVTLRCSSQSGHNTVSWYQQALGQGPQFIFQYYREEENGRGNFPPRFSGLQFPNYSSELNVNALELDDSALYLCASSLNRGYGYTFGSGTRLTVV.